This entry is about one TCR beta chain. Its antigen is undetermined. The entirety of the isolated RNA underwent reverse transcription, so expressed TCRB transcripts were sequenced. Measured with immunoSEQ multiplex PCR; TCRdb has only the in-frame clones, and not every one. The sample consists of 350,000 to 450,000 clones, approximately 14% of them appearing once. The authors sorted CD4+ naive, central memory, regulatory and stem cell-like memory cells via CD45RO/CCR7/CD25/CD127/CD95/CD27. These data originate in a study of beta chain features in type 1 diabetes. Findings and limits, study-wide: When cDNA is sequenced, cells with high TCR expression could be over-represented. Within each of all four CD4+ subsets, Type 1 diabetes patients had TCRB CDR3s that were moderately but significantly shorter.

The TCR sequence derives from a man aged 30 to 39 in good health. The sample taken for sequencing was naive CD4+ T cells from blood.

In DNA, the CDR3 is TGTGCCAGCGGGCAGGGTGGAATTTTGGAGACCCAGTACTTC. Translated: CASGQGGILETQYF. The V call is TRBV28, the J call TRBJ2-5, with a tentative D call TRBD1 (5 bases). Germline values: CDR1 MDHEN, CDR2 SYDVKM. V shed 8 bases and J shed 5 bases, with 18 bases lying between them. This CDR3 has 14 amino acids.